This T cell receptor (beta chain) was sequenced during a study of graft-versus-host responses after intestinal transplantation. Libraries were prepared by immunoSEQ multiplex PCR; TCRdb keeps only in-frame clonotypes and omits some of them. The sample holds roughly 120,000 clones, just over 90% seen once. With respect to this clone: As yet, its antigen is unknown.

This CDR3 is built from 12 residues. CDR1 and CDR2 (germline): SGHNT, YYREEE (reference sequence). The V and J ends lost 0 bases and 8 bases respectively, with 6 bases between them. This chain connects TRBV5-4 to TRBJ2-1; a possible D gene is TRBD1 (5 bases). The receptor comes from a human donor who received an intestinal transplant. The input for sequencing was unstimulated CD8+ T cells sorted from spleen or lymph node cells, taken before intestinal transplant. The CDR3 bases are TGTGCCAGCAGCTTGGGGGGCGATGAGCAGTTCTTC. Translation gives CASSLGGDEQFF.